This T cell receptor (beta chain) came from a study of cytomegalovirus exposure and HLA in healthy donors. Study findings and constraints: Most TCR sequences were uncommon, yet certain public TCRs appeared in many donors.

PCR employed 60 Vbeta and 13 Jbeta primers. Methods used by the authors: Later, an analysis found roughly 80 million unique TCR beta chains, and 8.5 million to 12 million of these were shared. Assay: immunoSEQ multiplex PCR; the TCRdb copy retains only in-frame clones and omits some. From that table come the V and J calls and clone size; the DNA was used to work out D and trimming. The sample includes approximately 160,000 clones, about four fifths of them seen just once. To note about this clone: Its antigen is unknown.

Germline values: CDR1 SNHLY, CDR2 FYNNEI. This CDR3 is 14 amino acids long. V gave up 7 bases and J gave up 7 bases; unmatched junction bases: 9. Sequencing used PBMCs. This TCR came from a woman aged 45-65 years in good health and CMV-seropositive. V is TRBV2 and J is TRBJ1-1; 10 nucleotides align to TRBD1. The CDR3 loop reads CASTLDRGRYEAFF. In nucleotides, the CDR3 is TGTGCCAGCACCCTAGACAGGGGGCGGTATGAAGCTTTCTTT.